Listed below are T cell receptor beta chains from one sample, sequenced in a study of shared clonotypes between healthy human individuals. Using immunoSEQ multiplex PCR, the repertoire was profiled, and TCRdb retains in-frame clones only, with some absent. In the table there are about 2.4 million clones, around 94% of which are singletons. The sample comprised naive CD4+ T cells sorted from blood. These receptors all stem from a man younger than 30 in good health. CDR3s include the opening cysteine and the closing phenylalanine or tryptophan. A D gene is named only where the DNA matches it firmly. Expanded clones are given a class, and other clones once, few, many or no size at all.

len: 17; v_gene: TRBV5-4; j_gene: TRBJ1-4; d_gene: NA; abundance: NA; CDR3aa: CASSLSGTRVTNEKLFF; CDR3nt: TGTGCCAGCAGCTTGAGCGGTACCCGGGTAACTAATGAAAAACTGTTTTTT
len: 15; v_gene: TRBV28; j_gene: TRBJ1-5; d_gene: TRBD1; abundance: NA; CDR3aa: CASITGAGGNQPQHF; CDR3nt: TGTGCCAGCATTACAGGGGCCGGTGGCAATCAGCCCCAGCATTTT
len: 13; v_gene: TRBV7-2; j_gene: TRBJ1-1; d_gene: TRBD1; abundance: NA; CDR3aa: CASSIQGARGAFF; CDR3nt: TGTGCCAGCAGCATTCAGGGGGCGCGGGGAGCTTTCTTT
len: 14; v_gene: TRBV5-1; j_gene: TRBJ2-2; d_gene: NA; abundance: few; CDR3aa: CASSLLTGTGELFF; CDR3nt: TGCGCCAGCAGCTTGTTGACCGGCACCGGGGAGCTGTTTTTT
len: 11; v_gene: TRBV10-2; j_gene: TRBJ1-5; d_gene: NA; abundance: NA; CDR3aa: CASIFPQPQHF; CDR3nt: TGCGCCAGCATTTTCCCTCAGCCCCAGCATTTT
len: 13; v_gene: TRBV11-2; j_gene: TRBJ2-1; d_gene: NA; abundance: NA; CDR3aa: CASRASSGNEQFF; CDR3nt: TGTGCCAGCAGAGCAAGCTCCGGAAATGAGCAGTTCTTC
len: 13; v_gene: TRBV27; j_gene: TRBJ2-7; d_gene: NA; abundance: NA; CDR3aa: CASSTGRVYEQYF; CDR3nt: TGTGCCAGCAGCACAGGGAGAGTCTACGAGCAGTACTTC
len: 15; v_gene: TRBV5-1; j_gene: TRBJ1-1; d_gene: NA; abundance: NA; CDR3aa: CASSLDIGSSTEAFF; CDR3nt: TGCGCCAGCAGCTTGGATATAGGGAGCAGCACTGAAGCTTTCTTT
len: 14; v_gene: TRBV25-1; j_gene: TRBJ2-1; d_gene: TRBD2; abundance: NA; CDR3aa: CASREGGAYNEQFF; CDR3nt: TGTGCCAGCCGGGAGGGGGGGGCTTACAATGAGCAGTTCTTC
len: 18; v_gene: TRBV10-3; j_gene: TRBJ2-3; d_gene: TRBD2; abundance: once; CDR3aa: CAISESGLAGGLADTQYF; CDR3nt: TGTGCCATCAGTGAGTCAGGGTTAGCGGGGGGGCTCGCAGATACGCAGTATTTT
len: 14; v_gene: TRBV10-3; j_gene: TRBJ2-7; d_gene: TRBD2; abundance: NA; CDR3aa: CAISRTSGAYEQYF; CDR3nt: TGTGCCATCAGTAGGACTAGCGGCGCCTACGAGCAGTACTTC
len: 13; v_gene: TRBV4-1; j_gene: TRBJ1-2; d_gene: NA; abundance: NA; CDR3aa: CASSQGAAGDYTF; CDR3nt: TGCGCCAGCAGCCAAGGAGCCGCAGGGGACTACACCTTC
len: 14; v_gene: TRBV9; j_gene: TRBJ2-2; d_gene: NA; abundance: NA; CDR3aa: CASSVRTVPGELFF; CDR3nt: TGTGCCAGCAGCGTAAGGACGGTCCCCGGGGAGCTGTTTTTT
len: 14; v_gene: TRBV30; j_gene: TRBJ2-2; d_gene: NA; abundance: NA; CDR3aa: CAWSASMGTGELFF; CDR3nt: TGTGCCTGGAGCGCCTCGATGGGCACCGGGGAGCTGTTTTTT
len: 14; v_gene: TRBV6-5; j_gene: TRBJ2-1; d_gene: TRBD2; abundance: NA; CDR3aa: CASSYGLAYNEQFF; CDR3nt: TGTGCCAGCAGTTACGGACTAGCCTACAATGAGCAGTTCTTC
len: 19; v_gene: TRBV11-2; j_gene: TRBJ1-4; d_gene: TRBD1; abundance: NA; CDR3aa: CASSLDHGTGAAANEKLFF; CDR3nt: TGTGCCAGCAGCTTAGATCATGGGACAGGGGCAGCGGCTAATGAAAAACTGTTTTTT
len: 10; v_gene: TRBV20-1; j_gene: TRBJ1-1; d_gene: TRBD1; abundance: NA; CDR3aa: CKGGASPAFF; CDR3nt: TGCAAAGGGGGCGCTTCCCCAGCTTTCTTT
len: 14; v_gene: TRBV2; j_gene: TRBJ2-2; d_gene: TRBD1; abundance: NA; CDR3aa: CASEDRGNTGELFF; CDR3nt: TGTGCCAGCGAGGACAGGGGTAACACCGGGGAGCTGTTTTTT
len: 16; v_gene: TRBV18; j_gene: TRBJ2-2; d_gene: NA; abundance: NA; CDR3aa: CASSPPDGLNTGELFF; CDR3nt: TGTGCCAGCTCACCCCCCGACGGGTTGAACACCGGGGAGCTGTTTTTT
len: 15; v_gene: TRBV4-1; j_gene: TRBJ1-1; d_gene: NA; abundance: few; CDR3aa: CASSQDLFLNTEAFF; CDR3nt: TGCGCCAGCAGCCAAGACCTATTCCTGAACACTGAAGCTTTCTTT
len: 17; v_gene: TRBV9; j_gene: TRBJ2-1; d_gene: TRBD2; abundance: NA; CDR3aa: CASSTGLAGDFDNEQFF; CDR3nt: TGTGCCAGCAGCACCGGACTAGCGGGAGACTTTGACAATGAGCAGTTCTTC
len: 15; v_gene: TRBV27; j_gene: TRBJ2-5; d_gene: NA; abundance: NA; CDR3aa: CASSLLGAAGETQYF; CDR3nt: TGTGCCAGCAGTTTATTGGGGGCCGCGGGAGAGACCCAGTACTTC
len: 14; v_gene: TRBV6-5; j_gene: TRBJ1-2; d_gene: NA; abundance: NA; CDR3aa: CASSYGVSLDGYTF; CDR3nt: TGTGCCAGCAGTTATGGAGTCAGTTTGGATGGCTACACCTTC
len: 16; v_gene: TRBV5-4; j_gene: TRBJ2-3; d_gene: TRBD2; abundance: NA; CDR3aa: CASSIGTSSWGDTQYF; CDR3nt: TGTGCCAGCAGTATAGGGACTAGCAGTTGGGGGGATACGCAGTATTTT
len: 14; v_gene: TRBV19; j_gene: TRBJ1-1; d_gene: NA; abundance: NA; CDR3aa: CASSPRVGYAEAFF; CDR3nt: TGTGCCAGTAGTCCTCGAGTGGGGTATGCTGAAGCTTTCTTT
len: 13; v_gene: TRBV25-1; j_gene: TRBJ1-2; d_gene: NA; abundance: NA; CDR3aa: CASSQGLNYGYTF; CDR3nt: TGTGCCAGCAGCCAGGGGCTTAACTATGGCTACACCTTC
len: 16; v_gene: TRBV4-3; j_gene: TRBJ2-5; d_gene: NA; abundance: NA; CDR3aa: CASSQASPGPGETQYF; CDR3nt: TGCGCCAGCAGCCAAGCGAGCCCGGGCCCGGGGGAGACCCAGTACTTC
len: 14; v_gene: TRBV9; j_gene: TRBJ2-3; d_gene: NA; abundance: NA; CDR3aa: CASSVRRSTDTQYF; CDR3nt: TGTGCCAGCAGCGTCCGCCGAAGCACAGATACGCAGTATTTT
len: 11; v_gene: TRBV30; j_gene: TRBJ2-7; d_gene: NA; abundance: NA; CDR3aa: CAWRGVYEQYF; CDR3nt: TGTGCCTGGAGGGGGGTCTACGAGCAGTACTTC
len: 17; v_gene: TRBV2; j_gene: TRBJ2-4; d_gene: NA; abundance: NA; CDR3aa: CASSEIRGRSGKNIQYF; CDR3nt: TGTGCCAGCAGTGAAATCAGGGGCCGATCGGGGAAAAACATTCAGTACTTC
len: 15; v_gene: TRBV5-1; j_gene: TRBJ2-3; d_gene: NA; abundance: few; CDR3aa: CASSLGGVGTDTQYF; CDR3nt: TGCGCCAGCAGCTTGGGTGGGGTGGGCACAGATACGCAGTATTTT
len: 11; v_gene: TRBV20-1; j_gene: TRBJ1-1; d_gene: NA; abundance: NA; CDR3aa: CSADRTTEAFF; CDR3nt: TGCAGTGCCGACCGGACGACTGAAGCTTTCTTT
len: 16; v_gene: TRBV4-1; j_gene: TRBJ1-3; d_gene: TRBD1; abundance: NA; CDR3aa: CASSQEQGAAGNTIYF; CDR3nt: TGCGCCAGCAGCCAAGAGCAGGGGGCGGCTGGAAACACCATATATTTT
len: 15; v_gene: TRBV4-2; j_gene: TRBJ2-7; d_gene: TRBD2; abundance: NA; CDR3aa: CASSRGGGEAYEQYF; CDR3nt: TGTGCCAGCAGCCGCGGCGGGGGGGAGGCCTACGAGCAGTACTTC
len: 17; v_gene: TRBV2; j_gene: TRBJ2-5; d_gene: TRBD2; abundance: once; CDR3aa: CASSPTTLAGGGETQYF; CDR3nt: TGTGCCAGCAGTCCTACCACCCTAGCGGGGGGTGGTGAGACCCAGTACTTC
len: 16; v_gene: TRBV4-2; j_gene: TRBJ1-2; d_gene: TRBD1; abundance: NA; CDR3aa: CASSLGTGVEFDGYTF; CDR3nt: TGTGCCAGCAGCCTGGGGACAGGCGTAGAGTTCGATGGCTACACCTTC
len: 16; v_gene: TRBV27; j_gene: TRBJ2-3; d_gene: TRBD2; abundance: NA; CDR3aa: CASSLGLAGSTDTQYF; CDR3nt: TGTGCCAGCAGTTTAGGACTAGCGGGAAGCACAGATACGCAGTATTTT
len: 15; v_gene: TRBV2; j_gene: TRBJ2-6; d_gene: TRBD1; abundance: NA; CDR3aa: CASRDRASGANVLTF; CDR3nt: TGTGCCAGCAGGGACAGGGCATCTGGGGCCAACGTCCTGACTTTC
len: 15; v_gene: TRBV5-1; j_gene: TRBJ2-2; d_gene: NA; abundance: NA; CDR3aa: CASSSSPSSGGELFF; CDR3nt: TGCGCCAGCAGCTCCTCCCCTAGCTCAGGGGGGGAGCTGTTTTTT
len: 14; v_gene: TRBV5-6; j_gene: TRBJ2-3; d_gene: NA; abundance: NA; CDR3aa: CASSLTASTDTQYF; CDR3nt: TGTGCCAGCAGCTTGACCGCAAGCACAGATACGCAGTATTTT
len: 13; v_gene: TRBV7-2; j_gene: TRBJ2-7; d_gene: NA; abundance: NA; CDR3aa: CASTYGGTYEQYF; CDR3nt: TGTGCCAGCACCTATGGCGGTACCTACGAGCAGTACTTC
len: 16; v_gene: TRBV7-2; j_gene: TRBJ2-3; d_gene: NA; abundance: NA; CDR3aa: CASSWGLAKDTDTQYF; CDR3nt: TGTGCCAGCAGCTGGGGGCTAGCCAAGGACACAGATACGCAGTATTTT